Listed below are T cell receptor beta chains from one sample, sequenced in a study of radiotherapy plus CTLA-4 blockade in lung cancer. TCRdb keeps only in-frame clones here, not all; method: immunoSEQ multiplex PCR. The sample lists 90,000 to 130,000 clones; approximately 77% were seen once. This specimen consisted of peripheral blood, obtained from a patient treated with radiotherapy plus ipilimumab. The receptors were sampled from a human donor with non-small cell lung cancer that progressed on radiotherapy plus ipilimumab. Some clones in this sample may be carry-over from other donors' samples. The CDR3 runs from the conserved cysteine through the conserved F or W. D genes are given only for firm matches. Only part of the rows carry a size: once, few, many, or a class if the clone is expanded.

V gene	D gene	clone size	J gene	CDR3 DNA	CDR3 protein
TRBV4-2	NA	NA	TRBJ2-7	TGTGCCAGCAGCCAAGATTGGAAGGGGTCCTACGAGCAGTACTTC	CASSQDWKGSYEQYF
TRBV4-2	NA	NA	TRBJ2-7	TGTGCCAGCAGCCAAGGATCGAGGGCCGAGCAGTACTTC	CASSQGSRAEQYF
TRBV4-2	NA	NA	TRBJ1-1	TGTGCCAGCAGCCAACCAGGGGAAACTGAAGCTTTCTTT	CASSQPGETEAFF
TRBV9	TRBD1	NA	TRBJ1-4	TGTGCCAGCAGCTTCAGACAGGGTCCTAATGAAAAACTGTTTTTT	CASSFRQGPNEKLFF
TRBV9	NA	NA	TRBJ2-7	TGTGCCAGCAGTCCGTGGGGCGGAACCTACGAGCAGTACTTC	CASSPWGGTYEQYF
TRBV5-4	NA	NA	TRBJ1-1	TGTGCCAGCAGCTCGAGGGGGGTGGTGAACACTGAAGCTTTCTTT	CASSSRGVVNTEAFF
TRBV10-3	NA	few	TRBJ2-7	TGTGCCATCAGTGAGCCTTTACTAGGGGAGCAGTACTTC	CAISEPLLGEQYF
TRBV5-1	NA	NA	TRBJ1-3	TGCGCCAGCAGCTTGGACAGGTCGTACGGTGGAAACACCATATATTTT	CASSLDRSYGGNTIYF
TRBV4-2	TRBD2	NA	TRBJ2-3	TGTGCCAGCAGCTCCCTAGCGGCTACCAGCACAGATACGCAGTATTTT	CASSSLAATSTDTQYF
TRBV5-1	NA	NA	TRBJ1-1	TGCGCCAGCAGAATGTCTACAGGGATGAACACTGAAGCTTTCTTT	CASRMSTGMNTEAFF
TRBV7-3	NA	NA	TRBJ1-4	TGTGCCAGCAGCCCCGGGACATTCGAAAAACTGTTTTTT	CASSPGTFEKLFF
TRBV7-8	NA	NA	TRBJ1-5	TGTGCCAGCAGCTTACAAGGGAATCAGCCCCAGCATTTT	CASSLQGNQPQHF
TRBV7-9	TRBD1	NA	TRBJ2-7	TGTGCCAGCAGCTTAGGCGGACAGGGATACGAGCAGTACTTC	CASSLGGQGYEQYF
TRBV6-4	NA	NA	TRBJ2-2	TGTGCCAGCAGTTACTCGATGGGAGCCGGGGAGCTGTTTTTT	CASSYSMGAGELFF
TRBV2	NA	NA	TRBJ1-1	TGTGCCAGCAGTTTACAGGGCTTTGAAGCTTTCTTT	CASSLQGFEAFF
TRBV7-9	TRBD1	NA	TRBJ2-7	TGTGCCAGCAGCCTCTCATTTTACGTCACAGGGGACTACGAGCAGTACTTC	CASSLSFYVTGDYEQYF
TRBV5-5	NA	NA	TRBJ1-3	TGTGCCAGCAGCTTGAGTCGCGGGGGCGGATCCACCATATATTTT	CASSLSRGGGSTIYF
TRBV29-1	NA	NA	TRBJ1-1	TGCAGCGTTGAAAGGGGGGCTGGAGGCACTGAAGCTTTCTTT	CSVERGAGGTEAFF
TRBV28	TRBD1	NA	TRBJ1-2	TGTGCCAGCAGTGAAGCCGGGACAGGGTTTAACTATGGCTACACCTTC	CASSEAGTGFNYGYTF
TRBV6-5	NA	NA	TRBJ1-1	TGTGCCAGCAGGCCGGGACACCTGAACACTGAAGCTTTCTTT	CASRPGHLNTEAFF
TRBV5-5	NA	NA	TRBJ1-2	TGTGCCAGCAGCTTGGTGCCAACTGACTATGGCTACACCTTC	CASSLVPTDYGYTF
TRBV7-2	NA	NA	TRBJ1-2	TGTGCCAGCAGCCCCCAGGCCCGCCCCTATGGCTACACCTTC	CASSPQARPYGYTF
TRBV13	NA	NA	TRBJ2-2	TGTGCCAGCAGCTTAAATCCGGGGGCGCACACCGGGGAGCTGTTTTTT	CASSLNPGAHTGELFF
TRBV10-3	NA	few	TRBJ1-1	TGTGCCATCAGTGATGGCGTCATGAACACTGAAGCTTTCTTT	CAISDGVMNTEAFF
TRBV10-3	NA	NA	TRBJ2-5	TGTGCCATCAGTGGGGGGGAAGAGACCCAGTACTTC	CAISGGEETQYF
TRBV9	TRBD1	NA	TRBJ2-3	TGTGCCAGCAGCGTAGTTCCAGGGGGAGATACGCAGTATTTT	CASSVVPGGDTQYF
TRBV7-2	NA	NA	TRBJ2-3	TGTGCCAGCAGCTTATACGGGGTTTCTAGCACAGATACGCAGTATTTT	CASSLYGVSSTDTQYF
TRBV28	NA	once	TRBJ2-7	TGTGCCAGCAGTTTTACCCTCACAGGGCTCTCCTACGAGCAGTACTTC	CASSFTLTGLSYEQYF
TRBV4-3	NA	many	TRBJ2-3	TGCGCCAGCAGCCGGTCCGAACCAGATACGCAGTATTTT	CASSRSEPDTQYF
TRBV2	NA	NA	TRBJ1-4	TGTGCCAGCTCGGCACCCGCTGCAACTAATGAAAAACTGTTTTTT	CASSAPAATNEKLFF
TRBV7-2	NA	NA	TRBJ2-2	TGTGCCAGCAGCGCCGGGGCGGCAAACACCGGGGAGCTGTTTTTT	CASSAGAANTGELFF
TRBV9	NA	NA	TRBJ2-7	TGTGCCAGCAGCCCAACCCGCAGGGCCTACGAGCAGTACTTC	CASSPTRRAYEQYF
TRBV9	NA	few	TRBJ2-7	TGTGCCAGCAGCGTAGATGCGGGGGCCTACTACGAGCAGTACTTC	CASSVDAGAYYEQYF
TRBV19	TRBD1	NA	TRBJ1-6	TGTGCCAGTGCCTCACAGGGGGGTTCCTATAATTCACCCCTCCACTTT	CASASQGGSYNSPLHF
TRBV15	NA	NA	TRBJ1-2	TGTGCCACCAGCGACAACCGGGACATCCCTGGCTACACCTTC	CATSDNRDIPGYTF
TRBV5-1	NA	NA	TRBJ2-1	TGCGCCAGCAGCTTGGGGTTCGGATCCCTCTACAATGAGCAGTTCTTC	CASSLGFGSLYNEQFF
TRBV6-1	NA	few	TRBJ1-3	TGTGCCAGTAGGGACGGCAGATCCTCTGGAAACACCATATATTTT	CASRDGRSSGNTIYF
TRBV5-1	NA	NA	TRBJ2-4	TGCGCCAGCAGCTTGGGTAGACCGGGGGTTCTAGCCAAAAACATTCAGTACTTC	CASSLGRPGVLAKNIQYF
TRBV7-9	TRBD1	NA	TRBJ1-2	TGTGCCAGCAGCCGGACAGGGGGAGGTGGCTACACCTTC	CASSRTGGGGYTF
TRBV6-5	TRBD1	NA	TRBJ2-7	TGTGCCAGCAGCTGGTCGGGACAGGGGACCTACGAGCAGTACTTC	CASSWSGQGTYEQYF